This T cell receptor (beta chain) was recorded in a study of Ad26.COV2.S vaccination and SARS-CoV-2 variants. V lost 0 bases and J lost 4, with 33 bases in between. This CDR3 has 22 amino acids. Germline CDR1 is ENHRY and CDR2 is SYGVKD. Sample treatment: roughly 20 received Ad26.COV2.S at low or high dose, single or two shots; roughly 5 received placebo; per-sample allocation not given. Sampling happened 63 days after the first vaccine or placebo injection. Some clones are missing from TCRdb's copy, which holds only in-frame ones; the method was immunoSEQ multiplex PCR. This table has 430,000 or so clones, 85% to 90% appearing once.

The starting material was peripheral blood, obtained in a trial of Ad26.COV2.S vaccine versus placebo. V gene TRBV10-3 combines with J gene TRBJ1-2, with D hard to call. This sequence originates from a person between 18 and 65 years old who received the Ad26.COV2.S COVID-19 vaccine or a placebo. The CDR3 DNA reads as TGTGCCATCAGTGAGTCAGGGATCTATGTCGGTTCTCGGGTTGGACGACCCTATGGCTACACCTTC. Amino acid sequence: CAISESGIYVGSRVGRPYGYTF.